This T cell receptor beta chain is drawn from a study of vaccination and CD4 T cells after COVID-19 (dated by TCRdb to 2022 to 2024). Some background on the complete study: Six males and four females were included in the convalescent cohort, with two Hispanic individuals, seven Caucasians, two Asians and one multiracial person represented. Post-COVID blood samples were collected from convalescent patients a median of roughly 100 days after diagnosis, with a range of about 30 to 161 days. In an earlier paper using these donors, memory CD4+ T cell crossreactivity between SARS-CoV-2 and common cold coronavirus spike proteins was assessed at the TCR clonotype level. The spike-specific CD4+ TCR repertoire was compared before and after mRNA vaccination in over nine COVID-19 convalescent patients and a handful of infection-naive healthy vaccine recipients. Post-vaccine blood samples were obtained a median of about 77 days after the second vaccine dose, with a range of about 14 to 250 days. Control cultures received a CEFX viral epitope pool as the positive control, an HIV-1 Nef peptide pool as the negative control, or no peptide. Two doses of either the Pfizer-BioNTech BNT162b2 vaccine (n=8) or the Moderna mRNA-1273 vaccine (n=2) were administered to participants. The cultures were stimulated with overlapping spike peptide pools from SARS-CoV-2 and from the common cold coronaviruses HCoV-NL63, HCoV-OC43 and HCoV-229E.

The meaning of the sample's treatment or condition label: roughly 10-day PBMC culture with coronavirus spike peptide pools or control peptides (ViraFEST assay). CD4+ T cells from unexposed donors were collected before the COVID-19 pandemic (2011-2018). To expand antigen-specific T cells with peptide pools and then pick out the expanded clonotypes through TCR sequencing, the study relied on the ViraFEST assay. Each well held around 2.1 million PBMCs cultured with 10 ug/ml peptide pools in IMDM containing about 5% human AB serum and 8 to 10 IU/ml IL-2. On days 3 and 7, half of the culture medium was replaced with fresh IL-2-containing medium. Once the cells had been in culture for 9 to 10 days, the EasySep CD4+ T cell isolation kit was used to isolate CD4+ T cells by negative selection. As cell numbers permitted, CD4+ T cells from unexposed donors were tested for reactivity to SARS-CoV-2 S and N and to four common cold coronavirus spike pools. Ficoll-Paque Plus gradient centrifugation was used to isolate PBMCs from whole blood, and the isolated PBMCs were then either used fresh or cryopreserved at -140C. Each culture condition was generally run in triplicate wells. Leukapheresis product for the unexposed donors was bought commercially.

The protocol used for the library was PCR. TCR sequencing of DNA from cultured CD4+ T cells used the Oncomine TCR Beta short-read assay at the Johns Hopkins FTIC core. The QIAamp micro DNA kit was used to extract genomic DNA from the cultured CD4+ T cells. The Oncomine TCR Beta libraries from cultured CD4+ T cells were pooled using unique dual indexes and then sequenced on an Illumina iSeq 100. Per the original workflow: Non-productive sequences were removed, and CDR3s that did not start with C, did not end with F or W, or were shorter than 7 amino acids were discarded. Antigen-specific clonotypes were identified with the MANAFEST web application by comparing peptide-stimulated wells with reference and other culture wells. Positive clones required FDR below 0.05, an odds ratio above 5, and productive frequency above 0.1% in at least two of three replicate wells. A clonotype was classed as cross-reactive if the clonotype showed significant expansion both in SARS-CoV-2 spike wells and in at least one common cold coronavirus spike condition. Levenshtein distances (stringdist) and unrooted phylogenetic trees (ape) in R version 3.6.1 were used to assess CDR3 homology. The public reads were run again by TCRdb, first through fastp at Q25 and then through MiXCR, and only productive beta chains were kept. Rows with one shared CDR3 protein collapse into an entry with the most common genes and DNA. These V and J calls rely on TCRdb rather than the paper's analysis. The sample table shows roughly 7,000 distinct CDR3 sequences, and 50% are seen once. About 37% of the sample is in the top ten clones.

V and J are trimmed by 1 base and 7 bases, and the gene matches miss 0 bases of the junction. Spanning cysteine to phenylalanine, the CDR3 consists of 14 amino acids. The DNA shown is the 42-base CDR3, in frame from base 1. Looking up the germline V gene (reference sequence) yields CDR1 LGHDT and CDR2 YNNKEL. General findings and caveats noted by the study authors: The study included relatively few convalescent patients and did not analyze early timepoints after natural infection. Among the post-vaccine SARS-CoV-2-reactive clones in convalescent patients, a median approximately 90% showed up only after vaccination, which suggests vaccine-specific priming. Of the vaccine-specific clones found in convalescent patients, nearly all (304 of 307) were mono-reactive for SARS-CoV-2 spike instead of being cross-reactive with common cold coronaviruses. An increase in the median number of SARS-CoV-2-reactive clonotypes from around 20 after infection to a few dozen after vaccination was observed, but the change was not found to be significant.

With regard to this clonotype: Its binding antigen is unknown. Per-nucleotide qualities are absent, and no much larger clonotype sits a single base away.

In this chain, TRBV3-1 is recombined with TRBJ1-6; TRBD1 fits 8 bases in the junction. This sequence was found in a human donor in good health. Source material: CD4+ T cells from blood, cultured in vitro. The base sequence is TGTGCCAGCAGCCAAGGACAGGGGAATTCACCCCTCCACTTT. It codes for CASSQGQGNSPLHF.